This T cell receptor (beta chain) came from a study of a mutant IDH1 vaccine in newly diagnosed glioma. Study overall: The study started vaccination 4-6 weeks after radiotherapy alone, or with temozolomide cycles. Patients had received radiotherapy, temozolomide, or both previously, most receiving both. Treated patients had a mean age of approximately 40 years and a 62.5% male, around 38% female split.

Study-wide results and caveats: Changes in the top peripheral T cell clonotypes seemingly had no bearing on pseudoprogression.

Time point of the sample: week 23, last vaccination. The vaccine gave 300 ug of a 20-mer mutant IDH1 peptide subcutaneously per dose. For this clone: Its antigen is currently unknown.

Assay used: immunoSEQ multiplex PCR; TCRdb lists only in-frame clones, some missing. Among roughly 38,000 clones listed, about 75% were seen once. From germline, CDR1 is ENHRY and CDR2 SYGVKD. This CDR3 spans 13 amino acids. Trimming took 2 bases from V and 1 from J, leaving 5 bases between them. The sample consisted of PBMCs, taken from a glioma patient whose treatment included an IDH1 peptide vaccine. The chain links TRBV10-3 to TRBJ1-1; no clear D. This sequence was found in a man aged 50-59 years with glioma. CDR3 sequence: CAISERGNTEAFF. The CDR3 coding sequence is TGTGCCATCAGTGAGCGAGGGAACACTGAAGCTTTCTTT.